Listed below are T cell receptor beta chains from one sample, sequenced in a study of T cell responses to AZD1222 COVID-19 vaccine. The repertoire was sequenced with immunoSEQ multiplex PCR; TCRdb's copy has only in-frame clones and lacks some. The repertoire holds around 150,000 clones, with around 88% as singletons. Sequencing used peripheral blood, obtained on day 0 of MenACWY control vaccination. These receptors were collected from an adult in good health. Both conserved end residues are part of each CDR3. D genes are given only for firm matches. Clone size is not always given. Where it is, it says once, few, many or a class for expanded clones.

clone_size j_call d_call v_call cdr3_nt cdr3_aa
. TRBJ1-1 TRBD1 TRBV4-1 TGCGCCAGCAGCCAGCAGGGGGTGGGCACTGAAGCTTTCTTT CASSQQGVGTEAFF
. TRBJ2-1 . TRBV11-3 TGTGCCAGCAGCTTAGCGGTCTGGGGAGCCCCTAGCTACAATGAGCAGTTCTTC CASSLAVWGAPSYNEQFF
. TRBJ2-2 . TRBV4-3 TGCGCCAGCAGCCAAGGGACCGGCGGGGCCGGGGAGCTGTTTTTT CASSQGTGGAGELFF
. TRBJ1-6 TRBD1 TRBV7-3 TGTGCCAGCAGCTTAGGGCCAGGGGGCAATTCACCCCTCCACTTT CASSLGPGGNSPLHF
. TRBJ2-1 . TRBV12-5 TGTGCTAGTGCCAAGGACTTCTCCTACAATGAGCAGTTCTTC CASAKDFSYNEQFF
once TRBJ2-3 . TRBV30 TGTGCCTGGAGTACGGGCAACAGCGTGGCAGATACGCAGTATTTT CAWSTGNSVADTQYF
. TRBJ1-1 . TRBV30 TGTGCCTGGAGTGGACAGAAAGCTTTCTTT CAWSGQKAFF
. TRBJ2-5 . TRBV2 TGTGCCAGCAGTGAAGCAGGCCAGGGTGAGGAGACCCAGTACTTC CASSEAGQGEETQYF
. TRBJ1-1 . TRBV29-1 TGCAGCGTTCTCAGGGAACCGAACACTGAAGCTTTCTTT CSVLREPNTEAFF
. TRBJ1-1 . TRBV6-6 TGTGCCAGCAGTTACTCGCAACAGAACACTGAAGCTTTCTTT CASSYSQQNTEAFF